This T cell receptor beta chain originates from a study of T cell changes during pregnancy in multiple sclerosis. Only in-frame clones appear in the TCRdb table, and some are missing; sequencing was by immunoSEQ multiplex PCR. Of 35,000 to 45,000 clones detected, roughly 90% appear once; the ten largest clones hold roughly 13%. CDR1 and CDR2 (germline): LNHDA, SQIVND (reference sequence). The V gene lost 3 bases and the J gene lost 7 bases, with 15 bases spanning the gap. This CDR3 is built from 14 residues. The source is a female donor with multiple sclerosis, enrolled in a pregnancy study. Source: CD8+ T cells from peripheral blood mononuclear cells, taken in the first trimester of pregnancy. The gene calls are TRBV19 and TRBJ1-2; D is unresolved. This CDR3 is CASSMGTPEAGYTF. CDR3 sequence (DNA): TGTGCCAGTAGTATGGGCACCCCGGAGGCTGGCTACACCTTC.